These 27 T cell receptor beta chains originate from one sample sequenced in a study of cytomegalovirus exposure and HLA in healthy donors. Profiled with immunoSEQ multiplex PCR; TCRdb holds only in-frame clones, not every one. Seen here are about 120,000 clones, roughly 84% observed once, and the top ten hold 2% to 2.5%. The sequenced sample consisted of PBMCs. These TCRs come from a woman younger than 45 in good health and CMV-seronegative.

The chain links TRBV11-3 to TRBJ2-1, with TRBD2 identical over 12 bases. Germline CDR1 reads SGHNT; CDR2 reads YENEEA. Trimming took 1 base from V and 9 from J; bases not matched to a gene: 10. This CDR3 comprises 17 residues. In DNA form, the CDR3 reads TGTGCCAGCAGCTTAGTATGTCTAGCGGGGGGGCTTTGTGAGCAGTTCTTC. This translates into CASSLVCLAGGLCEQFF.

The genes are TRBV19 and TRBJ2-5; no reliable D call. The germline gives CDR1 LNHDA, CDR2 SQIVND (reference sequence). V lost 6 bases, J lost 1 base, and 9 bases lay in between. The CDR3 spans 13 residues. This CDR3 reads CASRMRPQETQYF. As DNA, the CDR3 is TGTGCCAGTAGGATGCGGCCCCAAGAGACCCAGTACTTC.

This rearrangement joins TRBV13 to TRBJ1-2; TRBD1 matches 9 bases. CDR3 size: 16 residues. Germline assignment: CDR1 PRHDT and CDR2 FYEKMQ (reference sequence). V was clipped by 1 base and J by 0 bases; unmatched bases: 3. As DNA, the CDR3 is TGTGCCAGCAGCTTAGTGGGACAGGGATCTAACTATGGCTACACCTTC. This codes for CASSLVGQGSNYGYTF.

V is TRBV6-4 and J is TRBJ2-7; TRBD1 is a possible D gene (5 bases). The germline CDR1 and CDR2 sequences are MRHNA and SNTAGT. The CDR3 sequence is 13 residues long. V was pared by 9 bases and J by 3 bases, with 15 bases between. CDR3 DNA: TGTGCCAGTGGCCCTACCAGGGACTACGAGCAGTACTTC. It encodes CASGPTRDYEQYF.

This CDR3 is CASSLDGRGVTSYEQYF. The DNA for the CDR3 is TGTGCCAGCAGCTTAGACGGCCGGGGGGTTACTTCCTACGAGCAGTACTTC. The genes are TRBV13 and TRBJ2-7; TRBD2 matches 7 bases. The germline CDR1 and CDR2 sequences are PRHDT and FYEKMQ (reference sequence). J gave up 1 base and V 1 base, and 10 bases lay outside the gene matches. There are 17 residues in the CDR3.

The chain employs TRBV7-8 and TRBJ2-2, with D perhaps matching TRBD2 (7 bases). Trimming stripped 7 bases from V and 3 bases from J, with 24 bases between. This CDR3 comprises 18 residues. Germline CDR1 and CDR2: SGHVS and FQNEAQ. The CDR3 here is CASTPGAPGLQYTGELFF. CDR3 DNA sequence: TGTGCCAGCACCCCGGGGGCTCCGGGACTACAGTACACCGGGGAGCTGTTTTTT.

The chain recombines TRBV30 with TRBJ1-1; D unclear. CDR3 size: 13 residues. Looked up from germline, CDR1 is GTSNPN and CDR2 is SVGIG (reference sequence). Trimming shortened V by 3 bases and J by 1 base, and 9 bases separated the two germline ends. The chain's CDR3 is CAWSGAGNTEAFF. The CDR3 nucleotides read TGTGCCTGGAGCGGTGCGGGGAACACTGAAGCTTTCTTT.

As regards this clone: The junction shows a germline mismatch at one end, possibly a read error. Different DNA sequences within this sample yield the same CDR3. This rearrangement joins TRBV5-1 to TRBJ1-6; the match to TRBD1 covers 10 bases. Per the germline V gene, CDR1 is SGHRS and CDR2 is YFSETQ. The CDR3 has 15 amino acids. The CDR3 region is CASSLGQGINSPLHF. CDR3 in DNA: TGCGCTAGCAGTCTGGGACAGGGGATTAATTCACCCCTCCACTTT. The variable domain in full, with the rest retrieved from reference TRBV5-1 and TRBJ1-6, is KAGVTQTPRYLIKTRGQQVTLSCSPISGHRSVSWYQQTPGQGLQFLFEYFSETQRNKGNFPGRFSGRQFSNSRSEMNVSTLELGDSALYLCASSLGQGINSPLHFGNGTRLTVT.

The J gene is TRBJ1-6, the V gene TRBV11-2; D may be TRBD1 (6 bases). The V end was cut by 0 bases, the J end by 8 bases, with 17 bases between. Germline-derived CDR1 and CDR2 are SGHAT and FQNNGV. The CDR3 spans 17 residues. Written as DNA, the CDR3 is TGTGCCAGCAGCTTAGATCTAGGACAGCCGATCTATTCACCCCTCCACTTT. Protein sequence: CASSLDLGQPIYSPLHF. The complete variable domain, with remaining parts taken from reference TRBV11-2 and TRBJ1-6, reads EAGVAQSPRYKIIEKRQSVAFWCNPISGHATLYWYQQILGQGPKLLIQFQNNGVVDDSQLPKDRFSAERLKGVDSTLKIQPAKLEDSAVYLCASSLDLGQPIYSPLHFGNGTRLTVT.

The chain joins TRBV30 to TRBJ2-5; D ambiguous. CDR1 is GTSNPN, CDR2 SVGIG, per germline (reference sequence). Trimming shortened V by 0 bases and J by 4 bases, and 15 bases separated the two germline ends. The CDR3 runs 15 residues. The CDR3 sequence is CAWSVRRGPGETQYF. Here the CDR3 DNA reads TGTGCCTGGAGTGTACGTCGAGGCCCCGGAGAGACCCAGTACTTC.

The chain is built from TRBV10-1 and TRBJ1-1, with D unclear. The germline V gene has CDR1 WNHNN and CDR2 SYGVQD (reference sequence). The CDR3 is 13 residues long. V was trimmed by 4 bases and J by 2 bases, leaving 8 bases between them. CDR3: CASSAGKNTEAFF. In nucleotides, the CDR3 is TGCGCCAGCAGTGCCGGGAAAAACACTGAAGCTTTCTTT.

The J gene is TRBJ1-2, the V gene TRBV18, with D unclear. The CDR3 sequence is 14 residues long. CDR1 and CDR2 (germline): KGHSH, LQKENI. V lost 3 bases and J 4 bases, leaving 12 bases between the germline ends. This chain's CDR3 is CASSPLDASYGYTF. The CDR3 DNA follows: TGTGCCAGCTCACCCCTCGATGCCAGCTATGGCTACACCTTC.

The V call is TRBV23-1, the J call TRBJ1-5; D is unresolved. TRBV23-1 counts as an open reading frame of uncertain function. Trimming took 11 bases from V and 6 from J, leaving 11 bases between them. CDR3 length: 11 amino acids. The DNA for the CDR3 is TGCGCCTCCTCCGGGGTTCAGCCCCAGCATTTT. This encodes CASSGVQPQHF.

This chain joins TRBV27 and TRBJ1-4; the D gene is possibly TRBD1 (6 bases). The V and J ends lost 1 base and 12 bases respectively, with 15 bases between them. Germline CDR1 is MNHEY and CDR2 is SMNVEV (reference sequence). CDR3 length: 14 amino acids. CDR3 loop: CASSLWGGQEELFF. CDR3 in DNA: TGTGCCAGCAGTTTATGGGGGGGACAAGAAGAACTGTTTTTT.

The chain combines TRBV14 with TRBJ2-7; TRBD2 agrees at 9 bases. The CDR3 extends over 18 amino acids. Germline V CDR1 and CDR2: SGHDN, FVKESK. After removal of 1 base from V and 2 bases from J, the junction contained 12 bases not matched to a gene. CDR3 sequence: CASSQGSGLRLAAYEQYF. CDR3 bases: TGTGCCAGCAGCCAAGGCAGCGGTCTCCGACTAGCGGCCTACGAGCAGTACTTC.

The chain couples TRBV5-4 to TRBJ2-7; TRBD1 agrees at 7 bases. CDR1 SGHNT and CDR2 YYREEE come from the germline V gene (reference sequence). This CDR3 spans 14 amino acids. V lost 5 bases to trimming and J lost 0 bases; unmatched junction nucleotides: 5. The CDR3 DNA is TGTGCCAGCAGGCCCGGGACAGACTCCTACGAGCAGTACTTC. It yields the protein CASRPGTDSYEQYF. Full variable domain (outside the CDR3, taken from reference TRBV5-4 and TRBJ2-7): ETGVTQSPTHLIKTRGQQVTLRCSSQSGHNTVSWYQQALGQGPQFIFQYYREEENGRGNFPPRFSGLQFPNYSSELNVNALELDDSALYLCASRPGTDSYEQYFGPGTRLTVT.

The V and J genes are TRBV19 and TRBJ1-5; 8 nucleotides align to TRBD1. V lost 6 bases and J lost 4; bases outside the gene matches: 11. Germline V lookup: CDR1 LNHDA, CDR2 SQIVND (reference sequence). The CDR3 has 16 amino acids. CDR3 amino acids: CASSNIPGQANQPQHF. The CDR3 coding sequence is TGTGCCAGTAGCAATATACCGGGACAGGCGAATCAGCCCCAGCATTTT.

The chain employs TRBV19 and TRBJ2-1, with D hard to call. Trimming cost V 3 bases and J 1 base, with 10 bases left between them. Germline CDR1 LNHDA, CDR2 SQIVND (reference sequence). This CDR3 contains 15 residues. The CDR3 DNA is TGTGCCAGTAGTATTTTTTCGCAGTCCTACAATGAGCAGTTCTTC. Translated: CASSIFSQSYNEQFF.

This chain uses TRBV5-1 with TRBJ2-3, with 9 bases matching TRBD1. Trimming took 5 bases from V and 2 from J; bases not matched to a gene: 6. Germline CDR1 is SGHRS and CDR2 is YFSETQ. The length of the CDR3 is 15 residues. CDR3 nucleotide sequence: TGCGCCAGCAGACGGACAGGGGAATCCACAGATACGCAGTATTTT. This gives the protein CASRRTGESTDTQYF.

CDR3 amino acids: CASSLTDYGYTF. CDR3 DNA sequence: TGTGCCAGCAGTTTGACAGACTATGGCTACACCTTC. The chain carries TRBV28 and TRBJ1-2, with D maybe TRBD1 (5 bases). Trimming removed 3 bases from V and 3 bases from J, with 5 bases in between. Looked up from germline, CDR1 is MDHEN and CDR2 is SYDVKM. CDR3 length equals 12 residues.

The CDR3: CASTDLFSGANVLTF. The CDR3, as DNA: TGTGCCAGTACTGATCTATTCTCTGGGGCCAACGTCCTGACTTTC. The chain has TRBV19 and TRBJ2-6; D call uncertain. The CDR3 consists of 15 residues. Trimming shortened V by 7 bases and J by 0 bases, and 10 bases separated the two germline ends. Germline CDR1 and CDR2: LNHDA and SQIVND (reference sequence).

This rearrangement joins TRBV28 to TRBJ2-1; D is unresolved. This CDR3 comprises 11 residues. V shed 3 bases and J shed 10 bases, with 7 bases lying between them. Germline CDR1 MDHEN, CDR2 SYDVKM. CDR3 nucleotides: TGTGCCAGCAGTTTTCTACTGGAGCAGTTCTTC. Its protein is CASSFLLEQFF.

The rearrangement uses TRBV30 and TRBJ2-3, with 7 positions matching TRBD1. The junction had 4 bases not matched to a gene; V was cut back by 0 bases and J by 4 bases. The CDR3 sequence is 14 residues long. Germline V lookup: CDR1 GTSNPN, CDR2 SVGIG (reference sequence). The CDR3 spells CAWSVKGASDTQYF. CDR3 sequence (DNA): TGTGCCTGGAGTGTAAAGGGGGCATCAGATACGCAGTATTTT.

This chain uses TRBV18 with TRBJ1-2; 7 bases map to TRBD1. The CDR3 is 15 amino acids. Germline V gives CDR1 KGHSH, CDR2 LQKENI. V lost 2 bases and J lost 3; bases outside the gene matches: 6. CDR3 DNA: TGTGCCAGCTCACCAGGCCAGGGGGATTACTATGGCTACACCTTC. It translates to CASSPGQGDYYGYTF.

The rearrangement uses TRBV5-4 and TRBJ2-7, with TRBD1 as a possible D gene (6 bases). Trimming took 0 bases from V and 8 from J, leaving 12 bases between them. CDR1 SGHNT and CDR2 YYREEE come from the germline V gene (reference sequence). This CDR3 has 13 amino acids. The CDR3 sequence is CASSLALGGQQYF. The DNA of the CDR3 is TGTGCCAGCAGCTTGGCCTTAGGGGGTCAGCAGTACTTC.

This chain joins TRBV18 and TRBJ1-1, with 9 bases aligning to TRBD1. CDR3 length equals 16 residues. The germline V gene encodes CDR1 KGHSH and CDR2 LQKENI. Trimming removed 4 bases from V and 7 bases from J; junction bases left unmatched: 13. The DNA for the CDR3 is TGTGCCAGCTCACTTCGACAGGGGGGAGGTATTAATGAAGCTTTCTTT. It codes for CASSLRQGGGINEAFF. Drawing the rest from reference TRBV18 and TRBJ1-1, the complete variable domain is NAGVMQNPRHLVRRRGQEARLRCSPMKGHSHVYWYRQLPEEGLKFMVYLQKENIIDESGMPKERFSAEFPKEGPSILRIQQVVRGDSAAYFCASSLRQGGGINEAFFGQGTRLTVV.

The chain combines TRBV4-2 with TRBJ1-2, with 11 nucleotides matching TRBD1. The length of the CDR3 is 18 residues. Germline V CDR1 and CDR2: LGHNA, YNFKEQ. V lost 3 bases to trimming and J lost 6 bases; unmatched junction nucleotides: 15. DNA of the CDR3: TGTGCCAGCAGCCAGTACTCCGGGACAGGGGGGTTCGAAAATGGCTACACCTTC. It yields the protein CASSQYSGTGGFENGYTF.